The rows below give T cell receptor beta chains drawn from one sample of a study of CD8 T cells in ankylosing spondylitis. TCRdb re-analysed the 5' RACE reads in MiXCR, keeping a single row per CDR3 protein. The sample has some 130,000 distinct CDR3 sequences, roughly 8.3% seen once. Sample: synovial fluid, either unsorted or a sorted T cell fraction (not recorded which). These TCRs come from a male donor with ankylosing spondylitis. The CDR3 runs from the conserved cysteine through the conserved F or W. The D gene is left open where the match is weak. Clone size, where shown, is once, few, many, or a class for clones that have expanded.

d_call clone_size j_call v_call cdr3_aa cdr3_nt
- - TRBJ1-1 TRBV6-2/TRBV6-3 CASRDPGRIPLNTEAFF TGTGCCAGCAGAGATCCGGGACGGATTCCGCTAAACACTGAAGCTTTCTTT
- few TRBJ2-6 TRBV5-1 CASSFSGSGANVLTF TGCGCCAGCAGCTTTTCGGGTTCTGGGGCCAACGTCCTGACTTTC
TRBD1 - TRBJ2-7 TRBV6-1 CASRPQPGTGWEQYF TGTGCCAGCAGACCCCAACCCGGGACAGGATGGGAGCAGTACTTC
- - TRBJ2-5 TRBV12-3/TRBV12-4 CASSLGGTETQYF TGTGCCAGCAGTTTAGGAGGGACGGAGACCCAGTACTTC
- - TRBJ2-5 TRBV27 CASSSAPGLGGQETQYF TGTGCCAGCAGTTCCGCCCCGGGACTCGGGGGACAAGAGACCCAGTACTTC
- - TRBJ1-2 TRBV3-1 CASGSQNYGYTF TGTGCCAGCGGAAGTCAGAACTATGGCTACACCTTC
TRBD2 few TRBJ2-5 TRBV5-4 CASSLVTSGRRETQYF TGTGCCAGCAGCTTGGTGACTAGCGGGAGGAGGGAGACCCAGTACTTC
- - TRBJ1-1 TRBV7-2 CASSFGGSATEAFF TGTGCCAGCAGCTTTGGCGGGTCGGCCACTGAAGCTTTCTTT
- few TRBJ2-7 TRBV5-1 CASRLEYEQYF TGCGCCAGCAGATTGGAGTACGAGCAGTACTTC
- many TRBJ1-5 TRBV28 CASSLRGQPQHF TGTGCCAGCAGTTTAAGGGGCCAGCCCCAGCATTTT
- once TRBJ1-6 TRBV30 CAWSPHIGTDSPLHF TGTGCCTGGAGTCCACATATAGGTACGGATTCACCCCTCCACTTT
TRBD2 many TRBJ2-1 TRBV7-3 CASSVRPGGPAEQFF TGTGCCAGCAGCGTCCGACCGGGGGGGCCGGCTGAGCAGTTCTTC
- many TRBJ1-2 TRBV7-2 CASSSHSGLSGYTF TGTGCCAGCAGCTCCCACTCCGGGCTTAGTGGCTACACCTTC
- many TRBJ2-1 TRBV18 CASSPPGHNEQFF TGTGCCAGCTCACCACCGGGCCACAATGAGCAGTTCTTC
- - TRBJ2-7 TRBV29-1 CSVHGPWPEQYF TGCAGCGTTCACGGGCCCTGGCCCGAGCAGTACTTC
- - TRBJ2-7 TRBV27 CASRDLYLVKQYF TGTGCCAGCAGGGACCTGTATCTCGTAAAGCAGTACTTC
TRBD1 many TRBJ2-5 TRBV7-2 CASSSQTDRGETQYF TGTGCCAGCAGCTCACAGACTGACAGGGGGGAGACCCAGTACTTC
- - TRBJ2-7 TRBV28 CASSSSLPEQYF TGTGCCAGCAGTTCCTCCCTTCCCGAGCAGTACTTC
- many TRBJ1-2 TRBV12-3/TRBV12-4 CASSLRGKDGYTF TGTGCCAGCAGTTTAAGGGGGAAGGATGGCTACACCTTC
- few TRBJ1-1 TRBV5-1 CASSETATEAFF TGCGCCAGCAGCGAAACGGCCACTGAAGCTTTCTTT
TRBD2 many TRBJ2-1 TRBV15 CATSRDGGGDEQFF TGTGCCACCAGCAGAGATGGGGGAGGGGATGAGCAGTTCTTC
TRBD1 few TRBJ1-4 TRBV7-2 CASSLNTGGGGEKLFF TGTGCCAGCAGCTTAAATACAGGGGGCGGCGGTGAAAAACTGTTTTTT
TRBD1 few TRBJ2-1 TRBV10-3 CAISDGTGVKDEQFF TGTGCCATCAGTGACGGGACAGGGGTTAAGGATGAGCAGTTCTTC
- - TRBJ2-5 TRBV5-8 CASSRGGYQETQYF TGTGCCAGCAGCCGCGGTGGGTACCAAGAGACCCAGTACTTC
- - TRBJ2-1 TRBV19 CASSMGWHNEQFF TGTGCCAGTAGTATGGGCTGGCACAATGAGCAGTTCTTC
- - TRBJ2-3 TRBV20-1 CSASRGAGDTQYF TGCAGTGCTAGTAGAGGGGCGGGAGATACGCAGTATTTT
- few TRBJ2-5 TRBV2 CASSEGRVAQYF TGTGCCAGCAGTGAGGGACGGGTGGCCCAGTACTTC
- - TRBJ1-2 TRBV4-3 CASSQDRQYGYTF TGCGCCAGCAGCCAAGATCGACAGTATGGCTACACCTTC
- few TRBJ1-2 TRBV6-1 CASSPPRGGDGYTF TGTGCCAGCAGCCCTCCCCGGGGAGGGGATGGCTACACCTTC
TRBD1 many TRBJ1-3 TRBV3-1 CASSQLGHTGGGASGNTIYF TGTGCCAGCAGCCAATTGGGGCACACAGGGGGGGGAGCCTCTGGAAACACCATATATTTT
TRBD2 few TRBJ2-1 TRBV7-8 CASSLSGRVSYNEQFF TGTGCCAGCAGCTTAAGCGGGAGGGTATCCTACAATGAGCAGTTCTTC
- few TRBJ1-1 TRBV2 CASSGQGWDTEAFF TGTGCCAGCAGTGGGCAGGGATGGGACACTGAAGCTTTCTTT
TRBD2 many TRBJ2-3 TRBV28 CASSSQRGGGDTQYF TGTGCCAGCAGTTCCCAGCGGGGGGGCGGAGATACGCAGTATTTT
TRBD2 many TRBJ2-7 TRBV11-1 CASSFTSGGSYEQYF TGTGCCAGCAGCTTCACTAGCGGGGGCTCCTACGAGCAGTACTTC
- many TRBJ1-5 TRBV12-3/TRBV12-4 CASSLEDQPQHF TGTGCCAGCAGTTTAGAGGATCAGCCCCAGCATTTT
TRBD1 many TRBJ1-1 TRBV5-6 CASSLGWTGGFEAFF TGTGCCAGCAGCTTGGGTTGGACAGGGGGCTTTGAAGCTTTCTTT
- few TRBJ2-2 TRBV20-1 CSARQWVGGELFF TGCAGTGCTAGGCAATGGGTGGGCGGGGAGCTGTTTTTT
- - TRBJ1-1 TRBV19 CATRTEILVTEAFF TGTGCCACGAGGACGGAGATCTTGGTCACTGAAGCTTTCTTT
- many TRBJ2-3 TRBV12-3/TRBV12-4 CASSPGWGVASTDTQYF TGTGCCAGCAGTCCCGGATGGGGGGTGGCTAGCACAGATACGCAGTATTTT
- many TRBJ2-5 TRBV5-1 CASSRGSSAETQYF TGCGCCAGCAGCAGGGGATCTTCGGCAGAGACCCAGTACTTC
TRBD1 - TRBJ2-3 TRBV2 CASLRTGSTDTQYF TGTGCCAGCCTCAGGACAGGGTCGACAGATACGCAGTATTTT
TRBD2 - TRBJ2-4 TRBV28 CASSPGLVEDIQYF TGTGCCAGCAGTCCAGGACTAGTAGAAGACATTCAGTACTTC
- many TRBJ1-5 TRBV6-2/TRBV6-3 CASSYVGQSWNQPQHF TGTGCCAGCAGTTACGTGGGTCAGTCCTGGAATCAGCCCCAGCATTTT
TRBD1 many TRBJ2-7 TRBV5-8 CASSSYLGTVKSYEQYF TGTGCCAGCAGCTCCTACCTGGGGACAGTGAAATCCTACGAGCAGTACTTC
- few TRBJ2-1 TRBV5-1 CASSLEPGAQNEQFF TGCGCCAGCAGCTTGGAACCGGGGGCACAAAATGAGCAGTTCTTC
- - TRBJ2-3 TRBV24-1 CATSDRGGTDTQYF TGTGCCACCAGTGACAGGGGTGGCACAGATACGCAGTATTTT
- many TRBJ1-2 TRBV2 CASRQFGSHGYTF TGTGCCAGTCGACAGTTTGGATCCCATGGCTACACCTTC
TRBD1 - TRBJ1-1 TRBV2 CASRGGQANTEAFF TGTGCCAGCAGGGGGGGACAGGCGAACACTGAAGCTTTCTTT
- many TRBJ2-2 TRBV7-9 CASSLGLAAGELFF TGTGCCAGCAGCTTAGGGCTAGCCGCCGGGGAGCTGTTTTTT
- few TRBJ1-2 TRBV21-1 CASSLRDRTNYGYTF TGTGCCAGCAGCTTGCGGGACCGCACTAACTATGGCTACACCTTC
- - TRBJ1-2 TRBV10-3 CATLRGLVFGYTF TGTGCCACTTTGAGGGGTCTTGTTTTTGGCTACACCTTC